Below, 31 T cell receptor beta chains from the same sample are listed, as sequenced in a study of cytomegalovirus exposure and HLA in healthy donors. The PCR had 60 Vbeta and 13 Jbeta primers. Here immunoSEQ multiplex PCR was the method, and the copy in TCRdb shows in-frame clones only, minus some. Of about 160,000 clones in the sample, more than 60% were seen once. Specimen: PBMCs. The receptor set was obtained from a man aged 40-49 years in good health and CMV-seropositive.

The chain combines TRBV28 with TRBJ2-3; D may be TRBD1 (5 bases). CDR3 length: 20 residues. Germline V gives CDR1 MDHEN, CDR2 SYDVKM. Trimming removed 6 bases from V and 2 bases from J, with 30 bases in between. This CDR3 reads CASRNGRATTNLHDTDTQYF. In nucleotides, the CDR3 is TGTGCCAGCAGGAATGGCAGGGCAACAACCAATTTACATGACACAGATACGCAGTATTTT.

The V and J genes are TRBV5-5 and TRBJ2-7, with 10 bases fitting TRBD2. Germline CDR1 is SGHKS and CDR2 is YYEKEE (reference sequence). The CDR3 consists of 16 residues. V was pared by 0 bases and J by 0 bases, with 3 bases of the junction left unmatched. CDR3 sequence reads: CASSLGSGGSSYEQYF. The CDR3 DNA reads TGTGCCAGCAGCTTGGGTAGCGGGGGGAGCTCCTACGAGCAGTACTTC.

The gene calls are TRBV7-3 and TRBJ2-6, with 11 bases that match TRBD1. Germline V gene data show CDR1 as SGHTA and CDR2 as FQGTGA. This CDR3 region has 18 residues. V dropped 4 bases and J dropped 1; count of bases not matched to a gene: 6. The CDR3 here is CASSSPGQGESGANVLTF. CDR3 in DNA: TGTGCCAGCAGCTCACCGGGACAGGGGGAATCTGGGGCCAACGTCCTGACTTTC. Complete variable domain (other parts from reference TRBV7-3 and TRBJ2-6): GAGVSQTPSNKVTEKGKYVELRCDPISGHTALYWYRQSLGQGPEFLIYFQGTGAADDSGLPNDRFFAVRPEGSVSTLKIQRTERGDSAVYLCASSSPGQGESGANVLTFGAGSRLTVL.

About this clone: Within the sample, other DNA sequences also encode this same CDR3. This sequence joins TRBV5-1 and TRBJ2-5; tentatively, D is TRBD2 (6 bases). V gave up 4 bases and J gave up 1 base, with 8 bases separating them. Looked up from germline, CDR1 is SGHRS and CDR2 is YFSETQ. CDR3 size: 13 residues. The CDR3 DNA sequence: TGCGCCAGCAGCGCGGGACCCCAAGAGACCCAGTACTTC. It is translated as CASSAGPQETQYF.

The CDR3: CASSQVLGGSYEQYF. As DNA, the CDR3 is TGCGCCAGCAGCCAAGTACTAGGGGGCTCGTACGAGCAGTACTTC. V gene TRBV4-1 combines with J gene TRBJ2-5; 7 nucleotides agree with TRBD1. The J call may not be correct, given that the DNA end is closer to TRBJ2-7. Per the germline V gene, CDR1 is MGHRA and CDR2 is YSYEKL. The CDR3 is 15 residues long.

This rearrangement joins TRBV5-1 to TRBJ2-5; tentatively, D is TRBD2 (5 bases). This CDR3 has 14 residues. The V gene lost 0 bases and the J gene lost 5 bases, with 11 bases spanning the gap. The germline V gene has CDR1 SGHRS and CDR2 YFSETQ. The CDR3 is CASSLGGTGETQYF. The CDR3 DNA is TGCGCCAGCAGCTTGGGGGGAACGGGGGAGACCCAGTACTTC.

V is TRBV5-1 and J is TRBJ2-1; TRBD1 agrees at 8 bases. The CDR3 has 15 amino acids. CDR1 SGHRS and CDR2 YFSETQ come from the germline V gene. With V trimmed by 0 bases and J by 9 bases, 8 bases remained unmatched. This CDR3 reads CASSLAPQGASEQFF. The CDR3 coding sequence is TGCGCCAGCAGCTTGGCCCCGCAGGGGGCGAGTGAGCAGTTCTTC.

The J gene is TRBJ2-5, the V gene TRBV9, with a tentative D call TRBD1 (8 bases). The J call is uncertain, as TRBJ2-7 better fits the DNA end. The germline gives CDR1 SGDLS, CDR2 YYNGEE. This CDR3 contains 14 residues. In DNA, the CDR3 is TGTGCCAGCAGCCTTCTACAGGGGGGGTACGAGCAGTACTTC. Encoded protein: CASSLLQGGYEQYF.

The chain uses TRBV7-3 and TRBJ2-2; unclear D gene. The length of the CDR3 is 15 residues. Germline CDR1 and CDR2: SGHTA and FQGTGA. V lost 5 bases and J 2 bases, leaving 12 bases between the germline ends. The CDR3 sequence: CASSPRGGNTGELFF. The CDR3 nucleotides are TGTGCCAGCAGCCCCCGAGGCGGTAACACCGGGGAGCTGTTTTTT.

This chain joins TRBV7-2 and TRBJ2-7; D is unclear. There are 12 residues in the CDR3. V was pared by 4 bases and J by 3 bases, with 7 bases between. CDR1 and CDR2 (germline): SGHTA, FQGNSA. CDR3 coding DNA: TGTGCCAGCAGCTCAGCCTACTACGAGCAGTACTTC. Translation: CASSSAYYEQYF.

V is TRBV12-5 and J is TRBJ1-3, with D perhaps matching TRBD1 (6 bases). This CDR3 comprises 16 residues. The germline V and J ends were trimmed by 1 base and 0 bases, with 10 bases remaining between them. From germline, CDR1 is LGHNT and CDR2 FRNRAP. CDR3 nucleotide sequence: TGTGCTAGTGGTTTGGAGACAGGATTCTCTGGAAACACCATATATTTT. It encodes CASGLETGFSGNTIYF.

The genes are TRBV19 and TRBJ1-5; 8 nucleotides line up with TRBD1. The V gene end was trimmed by 5 bases and the J gene end by 5 bases; junction bases not matched to a gene: 17. The CDR3 length is 18 residues. Germline V CDR1 and CDR2: LNHDA, SQIVND (reference sequence). CDR3 protein: CASSPPYRGTGTDQPQHF. CDR3 sequence (DNA): TGTGCCAGTAGTCCCCCATATAGAGGGACAGGCACGGATCAGCCCCAGCATTTT.

V and J are TRBV27 and TRBJ2-3, with D possibly TRBD2 on 5 matching bases. Germline CDR1 and CDR2: MNHEY and SMNVEV (reference sequence). This CDR3 has 17 amino acids. Trimming stripped 6 bases from V and 1 base from J, with 20 bases between. CDR3 region: CASRPTRRAERTDTQYF. CDR3 nucleotides: TGTGCCAGCAGGCCAACCCGCCGAGCGGAGCGCACAGATACGCAGTATTTT.

J is TRBJ2-5 and V is TRBV11-2; tentative D call: TRBD2 (7 bases). The CDR3 length is 15 residues. V was trimmed by 1 base and J by 4 bases, leaving 13 bases between them. The germline gives CDR1 SGHAT, CDR2 FQNNGV. The CDR3 sequence: CASSLVGGQIETQYF. The CDR3, as DNA: TGTGCCAGCAGCTTAGTGGGGGGGCAGATAGAGACCCAGTACTTC.

As DNA, the CDR3 is TGTGCCAGCAGCCACACAGATACGCAGTATTTT. Translating it yields CASSHTDTQYF. The chain employs TRBV5-5 and TRBJ2-3; no reliable D call. Looked up from germline, CDR1 is SGHKS and CDR2 is YYEKEE (reference sequence). V lost 4 bases to trimming and J lost 2 bases, with 2 bases between them. The CDR3 length is 11 residues.

This clone was detected only once. J is TRBJ2-7 and V is TRBV6-5; 10 bases match TRBD1. Germline assignment: CDR1 MNHEY and CDR2 SVGAGI. J was trimmed by 3 bases and V by 6 bases; bases with no gene match: 8. CDR3 size: 15 residues. DNA of the CDR3: TGTGCCAGCAGCAGCCGGGACAGGGGAATCTACGAGCAGTACTTC. Translation: CASSSRDRGIYEQYF.

The rearrangement uses TRBV27 and TRBJ2-1; D gene ambiguous. This CDR3 spans 14 amino acids. CDR1 and CDR2 (germline): MNHEY, SMNVEV (reference sequence). V was cut by 6 bases and J by 5 bases, with 14 bases left in between. DNA of the CDR3: TGTGCCAGCAGCTCCGGGTCTAGTGACAATGAGCAGTTCTTC. Its protein product is CASSSGSSDNEQFF.

This clone was recorded only once. J is TRBJ2-7 and V is TRBV13; maybe TRBD2 (6 bases). Trimming pared 5 bases from V and 0 bases from J, leaving 11 bases between. The CDR3 spans 14 residues. Germline V gene sequence: CDR1 PRHDT, CDR2 FYEKMQ (reference sequence). The CDR3 nucleotides read TGTGCCAGCAGCCCCGGGACTTACTCCTACGAGCAGTACTTC. It encodes CASSPGTYSYEQYF.

The CDR3 bases are TGTGCCAGCAGTGCCGGACTAGCGGGAGGCTCAGATACGCAGTATTTT. This translates into CASSAGLAGGSDTQYF. This sequence joins TRBV6-1 and TRBJ2-3; 14 positions agree with TRBD2. There are 16 residues in the CDR3. The V gene end was trimmed by 4 bases and the J gene end by 4 bases; junction bases not matched to a gene: 4. Per the germline V gene, CDR1 is MNHNS and CDR2 is SASEGT.

V and J are TRBV5-4 and TRBJ2-7; D is possibly TRBD2 (6 bases). Trimming removed 0 bases at V and 10 bases at J, with 23 bases between. This CDR3 comprises 16 residues. Germline lookup yields CDR1 SGHNT and CDR2 YYREEE (reference sequence). The CDR3 coding sequence is TGTGCCAGCAGCTTGGGTAAGGCGGGACCCCGGGTTTTCCAGTACTTC. This codes for CASSLGKAGPRVFQYF.

This chain joins TRBV15 and TRBJ2-2; possible D gene TRBD2, 5 bases. This CDR3 comprises 12 residues. V lost 3 bases and J 11 bases, leaving 10 bases between the germline ends. Germline CDR1 is LNHNV and CDR2 is YYDKDF (reference sequence). The DNA of the CDR3 is TGTGCCACCAGCAGTCACCGGGGAGAGCTGTTTTTT. Translation gives CATSSHRGELFF.

The J gene is TRBJ2-1, the V gene TRBV27, with 9 bases lining up with TRBD1. The CDR3 length is 18 residues. V gave up 8 bases and J gave up 9 bases; unmatched junction bases: 23. Per germline, CDR1 MNHEY and CDR2 SMNVEV (reference sequence). The CDR3 coding sequence is TGTGCCAGCCGCCCGTATGGGACAGGGATCGGCTCAGGGGGTGAGCAGTTCTTC. Translated, it gives CASRPYGTGIGSGGEQFF.

The chain carries TRBV7-7 and TRBJ2-5, with D perhaps TRBD2 (6 bases). The V gene's germline CDR1 is SSHAT and CDR2 FNYEAQ (reference sequence). The CDR3 is 13 amino acids. V was trimmed by 1 base and J by 7 bases, leaving 10 bases between them. The CDR3, as DNA: TGTGCCAGCAGCTTAGATCGGCGGGGGACCCAGTACTTC. Translating it yields CASSLDRRGTQYF.

Here the CDR3 DNA reads TGTGCCAGCAGTTTACAACAGCGGGAGACCCAGTACTTC. Residues: CASSLQQRETQYF. The chain carries TRBV28 and TRBJ2-5; maybe TRBD2 (5 bases). There are 13 residues in the CDR3. The V end lost 2 bases, the J end lost 5 bases, and 9 bases lay between the germline ends. CDR1 and CDR2 from the germline V gene are MDHEN and SYDVKM. Using reference TRBV28 and TRBJ2-5 for the parts outside the CDR3, the full variable domain is DVKVTQSSRYLVKRTGEKVFLECVQDMDHENMFWYRQDPGLGLRLIYFSYDVKMKEKGDIPEGYSVSREKKERFSLILESASTNQTSMYLCASSLQQRETQYFGPGTRLLVL.

The J gene is TRBJ2-3, the V gene TRBV18, with D maybe TRBD1 (6 bases). The CDR3 sequence is 15 residues long. The germline V gene has CDR1 KGHSH and CDR2 LQKENI. Trimming took off 3 bases at V and 6 bases at J, with 16 bases between the two ends. The CDR3 DNA is TGTGCCAGCTCACCTTCCAGGGGCGATGGGGATACGCAGTATTTT. This encodes CASSPSRGDGDTQYF.

The V call is TRBV9, the J call TRBJ2-1; D may be TRBD2 (6 bases). Trimming took 1 base from V and 0 from J, leaving 8 bases between them. The CDR3 consists of 15 residues. CDR1 and CDR2 (germline): SGDLS, YYNGEE. Here the CDR3 reads CASSVYGSSYNEQFF. In DNA, the CDR3 is TGTGCCAGCAGCGTATACGGGAGCTCCTACAATGAGCAGTTCTTC.

V usage is TRBV7-9 and J usage is TRBJ2-3; TRBD1 agrees at 8 bases. The CDR3 spans 13 residues. Trimming cost V 4 bases and J 5 bases; bases outside gene matches: 2. Germline values: CDR1 SEHNR, CDR2 FQNEAQ (reference sequence). The CDR3 coding sequence is TGTGCCAGCAGCTCCGACAGGGGAGATACGCAGTATTTT. Its translation is CASSSDRGDTQYF.

This chain uses TRBV15 with TRBJ2-7; 10 nucleotides match TRBD1. The CDR3 is 15 residues long. With V trimmed by 9 bases and J by 3 bases, 11 bases remained unmatched. Germline CDR1 LNHNV, CDR2 YYDKDF (reference sequence). The CDR3, as DNA: TGTGCCACATCCCCCACCCGGGACAGGGGCTACGAGCAGTACTTC. This sequence encodes CATSPTRDRGYEQYF. Variable domain in full (rest from reference TRBV15 and TRBJ2-7): DAMVIQNPRYQVTQFGKPVTLSCSQTLNHNVMYWYQQKSSQAPKLLFHYYDKDFNNEADTPDNFQSRRPNTSFCFLDIRSPGLGDTAMYLCATSPTRDRGYEQYFGPGTRLTVT.

The V gene is TRBV5-4, the J gene TRBJ2-2; a weak D match, TRBD2 (6 bases). Trimming stripped 0 bases from V and 5 bases from J, with 8 bases between. Germline values: CDR1 SGHNT, CDR2 YYREEE (reference sequence). The CDR3 covers 14 residues. CDR3 sequence reads: CASSLGGETGELFF. The CDR3 DNA sequence: TGTGCCAGCAGCTTGGGGGGGGAGACCGGGGAGCTGTTTTTT.

V usage is TRBV7-9 and J usage is TRBJ2-6; TRBD1 is a possible D gene (6 bases). Germline values: CDR1 SEHNR, CDR2 FQNEAQ (reference sequence). Trimming shortened V by 4 bases and J by 2 bases, and 18 bases separated the two germline ends. This CDR3 spans 18 amino acids. The CDR3 DNA reads as TGTGCCAGCAGCTCGCGCCGAGACAGGCCAACTGGGGCCAACGTCCTGACTTTC. It specifies CASSSRRDRPTGANVLTF.

The chain recombines TRBV30 with TRBJ1-5, with D tentatively TRBD1 (6 bases). Looked up from germline, CDR1 is GTSNPN and CDR2 is SVGIG (reference sequence). Trimming took 2 bases from V and 6 from J, leaving 14 bases between them. This CDR3 has 14 amino acids. The CDR3 region is CAWSPRGSVQPQHF. CDR3 nucleotides: TGTGCCTGGAGTCCTAGGGGGTCGGTTCAGCCCCAGCATTTT.